The clone carrying this T cell receptor (beta chain) has more than one count but fewer than ten. Antigen: not known. CDR3 length: 15 amino acids. Germline CDR1 is MDHEN and CDR2 is SYDVKM. V was clipped by 7 bases and J by 1 base, with 15 bases between them. Vbeta (60) and Jbeta (13) primers were used in the PCR. In the authors' workflow: In a later analysis, around 10 million of some 80 million unique beta chains occurred in at least two donors. The assay was immunoSEQ multiplex PCR, and TCRdb's table has in-frame clones only and misses some. V, J and clone size are those of that table, while D and trimming were read from the DNA. The table shows 64,000 or so clones, with approximately 67% occurring only once. These data originate in a study of cytomegalovirus exposure and HLA in healthy donors. Looking at the study overall: The Caucasian-associated ancestry cluster held 65% to 85% of 300 to 450 genotyped donors. Study-level findings and limits: A later analysis reportedly found that, within productive TCRs, an Asian-associated ancestry cluster had fewer N-insertions than the mean observed across the roughly 700 donors. Some TCR beta chains (about 170 of them) were listed as cytomegalovirus-associated.

Source material: PBMCs. This TCR derives from a man aged 35-49 years in good health and CMV-seropositive. The genes are TRBV28 and TRBJ2-3; D gene uncertain. CDR3 residues: CASKQRLSGTDTQYF. CDR3 bases: TGTGCCAGCAAGCAGCGCCTTAGTGGCACAGATACGCAGTATTTT.